One sample yielded the 8 T cell receptor beta chains listed below, sequenced in a study of OX40 agonist ivuxolimab in advanced cancers. The assay was immunoSEQ multiplex PCR, and TCRdb's table has in-frame clones only and misses some. In the table there are around 15,000 clones, around nine tenths of which are singletons. Specimen: CD4+ or CD8+ T cells sorted from blood, collected in a trial of the OX40 agonist ivuxolimab. Source of these receptors: an adult with an advanced solid tumor such as melanoma, head and neck, liver or kidney cancer.

The rearrangement uses TRBV12-5 and TRBJ1-1; 11 bases agree with TRBD1. The CDR3 is 16 residues long. Germline CDR1 LGHNT, CDR2 FRNRAP. J gave up 6 bases and V 5 bases, and 11 bases lay outside the gene matches. The CDR3 spells CASGPGTGGGKAEAFF. CDR3 DNA sequence: TGTGCTAGTGGTCCCGGGACAGGGGGAGGAAAAGCTGAAGCTTTCTTT.

This sequence joins TRBV19 and TRBJ2-7; D gene unclear. The CDR3 totals 16 residues. Trimming took 3 bases from V and 6 from J, leaving 21 bases between them. Germline-derived CDR1 and CDR2 are LNHDA and SQIVND (reference sequence). The CDR3 coding sequence is TGTGCCAGTAGTATTCTTTTCAAACGCGCCGCCGGCGAGCAGTACTTC. Its translation is CASSILFKRAAGEQYF.

The genes are TRBV28 and TRBJ2-1; D is possibly TRBD2 (7 bases). The CDR3 spans 13 residues. Germline V gene sequence: CDR1 MDHEN, CDR2 SYDVKM. Deletions cut 6 bases from V and 13 bases from J, with 19 bases between. Written as DNA, the CDR3 is TGTGCCAGCAGCACTTTACGGACGGGGGGCCAGTTCTTC. Protein: CASSTLRTGGQFF.

The CDR3 nucleotides read TGTGCCAGCAGCCCCCCTGGGAGCTCCTACAATGAGCAGTTCTTC. It specifies CASSPPGSSYNEQFF. The J gene is TRBJ2-1, the V gene TRBV7-3; TRBD2 might be the D (5 bases). The V gene's germline CDR1 is SGHTA and CDR2 FQGTGA. The ends were cut back, 5 bases at V and 0 bases at J, with 11 bases in the middle. This CDR3 contains 15 residues.

The chain uses TRBV6-6 and TRBJ1-4; D is undetermined. Germline CDR1 is MNHNY and CDR2 is SVGAGI (reference sequence). V lost 6 bases, J lost 2 bases, and 13 bases lay in between. This CDR3 region has 15 residues. Here the CDR3 DNA reads TGTGCCAGCAGACCAGCCGGGAGTACTAATGAAAAACTGTTTTTT. Translation: CASRPAGSTNEKLFF.

This clone came up once. The V gene is TRBV28, the J gene TRBJ2-1; 13 positions agree with TRBD2. The CDR3 is 14 residues long. Germline V gene data show CDR1 as MDHEN and CDR2 as SYDVKM. Germline trimming cut 8 bases from V and 10 bases from J; bases unmatched to any gene: 8. The CDR3 DNA sequence: TGTGCCAGCGGGGGACTAGCGGGATCCTCCGAGCAGTTCTTC. This gives the protein CASGGLAGSSEQFF. The complete variable domain, with remaining parts taken from reference TRBV28 and TRBJ2-1, reads DVKVTQSSRYLVKRTGEKVFLECVQDMDHENMFWYRQDPGLGLRLIYFSYDVKMKEKGDIPEGYSVSREKKERFSLILESASTNQTSMYLCASGGLAGSSEQFFGPGTRLTVL.

V usage is TRBV10-2 and J usage is TRBJ2-1, with D uncertain. Trimming stripped 6 bases from V and 0 bases from J, with 15 bases between. The CDR3 spans 16 residues. Germline V gene data show CDR1 as WSHSY and CDR2 as SAAADI. DNA for the CDR3: TGCGCCAGCAGGGAGACTCGCAGGAGCTCCTACAATGAGCAGTTCTTC. Its protein product is CASRETRRSSYNEQFF.

The table lists this clone with a count of one. J is TRBJ2-7 and V is TRBV5-4, with D possibly matching TRBD2 (6 bases). Between the trimmed V and J ends, which lost 5 bases and 6 bases, there was a span of 15 bases. CDR1 and CDR2 (germline): SGHNT, YYREEE (reference sequence). The CDR3 is made up of 13 amino acids. The CDR3 region has the DNA TGTGCCAGCAGGGGCTGGGGAGGTGGCGAGCAGTACTTC. Protein sequence: CASRGWGGGEQYF. The full variable domain, its missing parts supplied by reference TRBV5-4 and TRBJ2-7, is ETGVTQSPTHLIKTRGQQVTLRCSSQSGHNTVSWYQQALGQGPQFIFQYYREEENGRGNFPPRFSGLQFPNYSSELNVNALELDDSALYLCASRGWGGGEQYFGPGTRLTVT.